The 2 T cell receptor beta chains in this list originate from one sample, sequenced in a study of blood T cell repertoires in COVID-19. Sequenced by immunoSEQ multiplex PCR; TCRdb stores in-frame clones only, minus some. Here the sample spans about 260,000 clones, about nine tenths being singletons. Specimen: peripheral blood. These receptors were collected from a woman aged 45-65 years who had recovered from COVID-19.

As concerns this clone: The same CDR3 also results from other DNA sequences found in this sample. This chain joins TRBV7-2 and TRBJ1-2; D gene unclear. The V end was cut by 2 bases, the J end by 4 bases, with 5 bases between. Germline V gene lookup returns CDR1 SGHTA and CDR2 FQGNSA. The CDR3 loop spans 12 amino acids. This chain's CDR3 is CASSLTSYGYTF. CDR3 DNA sequence: TGTGCCAGCAGCTTAACTAGCTATGGCTACACCTTC.

This rearrangement joins TRBV7-2 to TRBJ2-7; TRBD2 matches at 7 bases. The CDR3 is 13 residues long. V gave up 4 bases and J gave up 4 bases; unmatched junction bases: 4. CDR1 and CDR2 (germline): SGHTA, FQGNSA. The CDR3 region is CASSYERGYEQYF. The CDR3, as DNA: TGTGCCAGCAGCTACGAGCGGGGTTACGAGCAGTACTTC.